This T cell receptor beta chain was captured by sequencing in a study of cytomegalovirus exposure and HLA in healthy donors. Study findings and constraints: In a later analysis, a missense DCLRE1C variant was linked to TCR beta V- and J-gene trimming. Earlier analysis looked at TCR beta V segments, and most were productive about 90% or about 30% of the time. Later work found that TCR association rates differed between HLA loci; DRB1 had the most and HLA-C the fewest.

This clone came up a few times. Its antigen is unidentified. The PCR ran on 60 Vbeta and 13 Jbeta primers. Authors' data handling: Unique TCR beta chains numbered around 80 million in a later analysis, with around 11 million shared. The protocol was immunoSEQ multiplex PCR, while the TCRdb copy is restricted to in-frame clones and leaves out a portion. V, J and clone size are those of that table, while D and trimming were read from the DNA. Of just over 150,000 clones in the sample, over 70% were seen once. The receptor comes from a woman under 40 in good health and CMV-seronegative. Sample: PBMCs.

The CDR3 region is CASSFSGVETQYF. DNA of the CDR3: TGTGCCAGCAGCTTTAGCGGGGTAGAGACCCAGTACTTC. The V and J genes are TRBV11-3 and TRBJ2-5; TRBD2 matches 8 bases. CDR3 length: 13 residues. V was pared by 3 bases and J by 4 bases, with 1 base of the junction left unmatched. Germline assignment: CDR1 SGHNT and CDR2 YENEEA.